Each of the 32 T cell receptor beta chains below was sequenced from the same sample in a study of blood T cells in healthy people across ages. The second PCR ran about 6 to 11 cycles with a sample-barcoded 5' primer and J-beta primers. One entry per CDR3 protein, called by TCRdb with MiXCR from the 5' RACE reads. The table has hundreds of thousands of distinct CDR3 sequences, roughly 60% seen once; the top ten hold roughly 22%. Sequencing was carried out using blood. These receptor sequences come from a man younger than 45 in good health.

The rearrangement joins TRBV9 to TRBJ2-7, with D perhaps TRBD1 or TRBD2 (5 bases each). V was cut by 3 bases and J by 7 bases, with 17 bases left in between. The CDR3 extends over 14 amino acids. Per the germline V gene, CDR1 is SGDLS and CDR2 is YYNGEE. The CDR3 sequence is CASSGSGLPGEQYF. CDR3 nucleotides: TGTGCCAGCAGCGGATCAGGGCTTCCGGGGGAGCAGTACTTC. The whole variable domain, filled in from reference TRBV9 and TRBJ2-7, reads DSGVTQTPKHLITATGQRVTLRCSPRSGDLSVYWYQQSLDQGLQFLIQYYNGEERAKGNILERFSAQQFPDLHSELNLSSLELGDSALYFCASSGSGLPGEQYFGPGTRLTVT.

The rearrangement links TRBV25-1 to TRBJ2-5; D call uncertain. Per germline, CDR1 MGHDK and CDR2 SYGVNS. Deletions cut 3 bases from V and 11 bases from J, with 16 bases between. The CDR3 totals 13 residues. Written as DNA, the CDR3 is TGTGCCAGCAGTGAGTACTTCTCCTACGGGCAGTACTTC. It encodes CASSEYFSYGQYF.

This clonotype showed up just once. The chain has TRBV6-5 and TRBJ2-7; D is perhaps TRBD2 (6 bases). V lost 6 bases, J lost 3 bases, and 21 bases lay in between. Germline V lookup: CDR1 MNHEY, CDR2 SVGAGI. The CDR3 loop spans 16 amino acids. CDR3 region: CASRPLSGGVLYEQYF. CDR3 coding DNA: TGTGCCAGCAGGCCACTTAGCGGAGGGGTTCTCTACGAGCAGTACTTC.

The chain has TRBV7-2 and TRBJ2-1, with D possibly being TRBD1 (6 bases). Looked up from germline, CDR1 is SGHTA and CDR2 is FQGNSA. This CDR3 has 16 amino acids. V was trimmed by 3 bases and J by 2 bases, leaving 14 bases between them. CDR3 residues: CASSLSAGVPYNEQFF. The CDR3 region has the DNA TGTGCCAGCAGCTTGAGCGCAGGGGTGCCCTACAATGAGCAGTTCTTC.

The rearrangement uses TRBV5-1 and TRBJ1-2; D perhaps matches TRBD1 (6 bases). CDR3 length equals 13 residues. Germline CDR1 SGHRS, CDR2 YFSETQ. Trimming took off 1 base at V and 8 bases at J, with 12 bases between the two ends. This CDR3 is CASSLNQGSGYTF. CDR3 nucleotides: TGCGCCAGCAGCTTGAATCAGGGGAGCGGCTACACCTTC.

This chain connects TRBV6-1 to TRBJ2-1; 14 bases match TRBD2. There are 14 residues in the CDR3. Germline loops: CDR1 MNHNS, CDR2 SASEGT. Trimming cost V 6 bases and J 6 bases; bases outside gene matches: 1. Written as DNA, the CDR3 is TGTGCCAGCAGGACTAGCGGGGGGGGCAATGAGCAGTTCTTC. Translated, it gives CASRTSGGGNEQFF.

This chain joins TRBV20-1 and TRBJ2-7, with a tentative D call TRBD2 (5 bases). The CDR3 runs to 15 residues. Per germline, CDR1 DFQATT and CDR2 SNEGSKA (reference sequence). V was cut by 3 bases and J by 5 bases, with 20 bases left in between. CDR3 in amino acids: CSASPGGRPTDEQYF. The CDR3 DNA is TGCAGTGCTAGTCCCGGAGGCAGGCCGACCGACGAGCAGTACTTC.

This chain joins TRBV6-5 and TRBJ2-7; 7 bases are shared with TRBD2. Germline lookup yields CDR1 MNHEY and CDR2 SVGAGI. This CDR3 comprises 15 residues. V lost 8 bases and J lost 0; bases outside the gene matches: 10. CDR3: CASRDGGGNSYEQYF. The CDR3 region has the DNA TGTGCCAGCCGTGACGGCGGGGGAAACTCCTACGAGCAGTACTTC.

The gene calls are TRBV7-2 and TRBJ2-7; the D is unclear. This CDR3 is 13 amino acids long. V lost 4 bases to trimming and J lost 6 bases, with 13 bases between them. Germline CDR1 SGHTA, CDR2 FQGNSA. CDR3 in amino acids: CASSSNVAGEQYF. CDR3 DNA sequence: TGTGCCAGCAGCTCTAATGTAGCAGGCGAGCAGTACTTC. The full variable domain, its missing parts supplied by reference TRBV7-2 and TRBJ2-7, is GAGVSQSPSNKVTEKGKDVELRCDPISGHTALYWYRQSLGQGLEFLIYFQGNSAPDKSGLPSDRFSAERTGGSVSTLTIQRTQQEDSAVYLCASSSNVAGEQYFGPGTRLTVT.

In its sample, this clonotype was seen a few times. The chain employs TRBV30 and TRBJ2-5; D may be TRBD2 (7 bases). The germline gives CDR1 GTSNPN, CDR2 SVGIG (reference sequence). Between the trimmed V and J ends, which lost 4 bases and 11 bases, there was a span of 17 bases. The CDR3 spans 12 residues. The CDR3: CAWIGGGHKQYF. The CDR3 region has the DNA TGTGCCTGGATAGGGGGGGGACATAAGCAGTACTTC.

The chain has TRBV9 and TRBJ1-1, with D uncertain. CDR3 length: 14 amino acids. CDR1 is SGDLS, CDR2 YYNGEE, per germline. V was clipped by 0 bases and J by 5 bases, with 11 bases between them. CDR3 in DNA: TGTGCCAGCAGCGTAGTAAAGGGATGGACTGAAGCTTTCTTT. It yields the protein CASSVVKGWTEAFF.

The chain employs TRBV20-1 and TRBJ2-1; TRBD2 aligns across 10 bases. CDR3 length: 14 residues. With 7 bases clipped from V and 3 bases from J, the junction kept 6 bases outside the gene matches. The germline CDR1 and CDR2 sequences are DFQATT and SNEGSKA (reference sequence). The CDR3 DNA sequence: TGCAGTGTTGTAAGCGGGAGGGTCTACAATGAGCAGTTCTTC. It encodes CSVVSGRVYNEQFF.

This clonotype was observed a few times. V gene TRBV29-1 combines with J gene TRBJ2-7, with D uncertain. Trimming took off 5 bases at V and 0 bases at J, with 11 bases between the two ends. Germline V gene lookup returns CDR1 SQVTM and CDR2 ANQGSEA. The CDR3 covers 13 residues. CDR3 sequence (DNA): TGCAGCGTTTGGGAAGCTAACTCCTACGAGCAGTACTTC. This codes for CSVWEANSYEQYF.

The rearrangement joins TRBV12-3 or TRBV12-4 to TRBJ2-4; weak D call: TRBD1 (6 bases). This CDR3 spans 14 amino acids. Trimming stripped 5 bases from V and 7 bases from J, with 15 bases between. The DNA of the CDR3 is TGTGCCAGCAGTCAGACAGGAACTGTGAACATTCAGTACTTC. Translation: CASSQTGTVNIQYF.

The J gene is TRBJ2-3, the V gene TRBV5-1, with D hard to call. There are 14 residues in the CDR3. Between the trimmed V and J ends, which lost 0 bases and 2 bases, there was a span of 7 bases. In germline, CDR1 is SGHRS, CDR2 YFSETQ. CDR3 in DNA: TGCGCCAGCAGCTTGGCGCTGTTCACAGATACGCAGTATTTT. Its protein product is CASSLALFTDTQYF.

A few counts support this clonotype. This sequence joins TRBV7-6 and TRBJ1-1; D is perhaps TRBD1 (6 bases). This CDR3 contains 14 residues. Germline values: CDR1 SGHVS, CDR2 FNYEAQ. V lost 5 bases and J 1 base, leaving 11 bases between the germline ends. The CDR3 loop is CASSEQGRNTEAFF. As DNA, the CDR3 is TGTGCCAGCAGCGAACAGGGTCGGAACACTGAAGCTTTCTTT.

This chain connects TRBV7-8 to TRBJ1-2; 8 positions agree with TRBD1. V lost 2 bases, J lost 2 bases, and 4 bases stayed unmatched. The CDR3 contains 15 residues. CDR1 and CDR2 (germline): SGHVS, FQNEAQ. CDR3 amino acids: CASSLYDRGNYGYTF. The CDR3 DNA reads as TGTGCCAGCAGCTTATACGACAGGGGCAACTATGGCTACACCTTC.

This clonotype occurred a few times. This chain links TRBV6-1 with TRBJ2-7, with TRBD2 as a possible D gene (5 bases). The CDR3 loop spans 17 amino acids. CDR1 MNHNS and CDR2 SASEGT come from the germline V gene. The V and J ends lost 3 bases and 1 base respectively, with 19 bases between them. The CDR3: CASSDLPSGGWSYEQYF. CDR3 bases: TGTGCCAGCAGTGATTTACCTTCCGGAGGTTGGTCCTACGAGCAGTACTTC.

The V gene is TRBV7-2, the J gene TRBJ1-5, with D hard to call. This CDR3 is built from 13 residues. The V end lost 5 bases, the J end lost 0 bases, and 5 bases lay between the germline ends. Germline V gene sequence: CDR1 SGHTA, CDR2 FQGNSA. CDR3 amino acids: CASSIDSNQPQHF. The CDR3 DNA is TGTGCCAGCAGCATCGATAGCAATCAGCCCCAGCATTTT.

The rearrangement joins TRBV7-9 to TRBJ1-5; 11 bases are shared with TRBD1. Per germline, CDR1 SEHNR and CDR2 FQNEAQ (reference sequence). The CDR3 is made up of 15 amino acids. Trimming cost V 6 bases and J 1 base; bases outside gene matches: 2. The CDR3 region has the DNA TGTGCCAGCAGTAGGACAGGGGGCAGCAATCAGCCCCAGCATTTT. This gives the protein CASSRTGGSNQPQHF.

This sequence joins TRBV20-1 and TRBJ2-7, with TRBD2 as a possible D gene (5 bases). This CDR3 is 12 amino acids long. Germline assignment: CDR1 DFQATT and CDR2 SNEGSKA (reference sequence). Between the trimmed V and J ends, which lost 5 bases and 6 bases, there was a span of 14 bases. In DNA, the CDR3 is TGCAGTGCTGGCCAAGAGGGCGCCGAGCAGTACTTC. Translating gives CSAGQEGAEQYF.

The V call is TRBV6-5, the J call TRBJ1-6; the match to TRBD1 covers 7 bases. V was pared by 10 bases and J by 7 bases, with 7 bases of the junction left unmatched. Looked up from germline, CDR1 is MNHEY and CDR2 is SVGAGI. The CDR3 runs to 13 residues. CDR3 sequence: CAISTGTNSPLHF. The CDR3 coding sequence is TGTGCCATTTCGACAGGGACCAATTCACCCCTCCACTTT.

The chain combines TRBV6-1 with TRBJ2-4, with D perhaps matching TRBD2 (6 bases). The germline V gene has CDR1 MNHNS and CDR2 SASEGT. CDR3 length equals 15 residues. Trimming removed 10 bases from V and 13 bases from J, with 29 bases in between. For the CDR3, the DNA is TGTGCCACCCAGCGGGCTCCCCCTAGCACAGATACGCAGTACTTC. Encoded protein: CATQRAPPSTDTQYF.

The CDR3 sequence is CATRQGENSPLHF. CDR3 DNA: TGCGCCACCCGACAGGGGGAGAATTCACCCCTCCACTTT. This chain uses TRBV5-1 with TRBJ1-6; 9 positions agree with TRBD1. Germline V gene data show CDR1 as SGHRS and CDR2 as YFSETQ. The CDR3 has 13 residues. V lost 9 bases, J lost 7 bases, and 5 bases stayed unmatched.

This clonotype was picked up one time. V gene TRBV4-2 combines with J gene TRBJ1-6; possible D gene TRBD1, 6 bases. The CDR3 totals 17 residues. The ends were cut back, 1 base at V and 2 bases at J, with 12 bases in the middle. The germline V gene has CDR1 LGHNA and CDR2 YNFKEQ. This CDR3 reads CASSQVSGDPYNSPLHF. The CDR3 nucleotides are TGTGCCAGCAGCCAAGTCTCAGGGGATCCCTATAATTCACCCCTCCACTTT.

The V and J genes are TRBV27 and TRBJ1-4; 9 nucleotides agree with TRBD1. The CDR3 length is 16 residues. V lost 3 bases, J lost 7 bases, and 9 bases stayed unmatched. The germline gives CDR1 MNHEY, CDR2 SMNVEV (reference sequence). In DNA, the CDR3 is TGTGCCAGCAGTTTCACAGGGGGCGCGGTCCCTGAAAAACTGTTTTTT. Its protein is CASSFTGGAVPEKLFF. Full variable domain (rest looked up from reference TRBV27 and TRBJ1-4): EAQVTQNPRYLITVTGKKLTVTCSQNMNHEYMSWYRQDPGLGLRQIYYSMNVEVTDKGDVPEGYKVSRKEKRNFPLILESPSPNQTSLYFCASSFTGGAVPEKLFFGSGTQLSVL.

This clonotype was recorded a few times. This sequence joins TRBV20-1 and TRBJ2-1; 9 nucleotides align to TRBD2. This CDR3 contains 16 residues. V shed 1 base and J 4 bases; nucleotides not matched to a gene: 8. The germline CDR1 and CDR2 sequences are DFQATT and SNEGSKA (reference sequence). CDR3: CSARAELAGSYNEQFF. The DNA of the CDR3 is TGCAGTGCTAGAGCCGAGCTAGCGGGGTCTTACAATGAGCAGTTCTTC.

V and J are TRBV29-1 and TRBJ2-4; TRBD1 or TRBD2 may be the D gene (5 bases each). The J call may be mistaken, given a closer DNA end match to TRBJ2-7. The germline gives CDR1 SQVTM, CDR2 ANQGSEA. The CDR3 is 12 amino acids. CDR3 coding DNA: TGCAGCGGGGGGTCGACAGCCTGCGAGCAGTACTTC. Amino acids: CSGGSTACEQYF.

The chain employs TRBV27 and TRBJ2-5; unclear D gene. The CDR3 covers 13 residues. V dropped 4 bases and J dropped 3 bases, with 9 bases sitting between them. CDR1 is MNHEY, CDR2 SMNVEV, per germline (reference sequence). The CDR3 DNA reads as TGTGCCAGCAGTTCAACCACGAAAGAGACCCAGTACTTC. Protein product: CASSSTTKETQYF.

The chain is built from TRBV9 and TRBJ1-2; D is possibly TRBD1 (5 bases). Germline V CDR1 and CDR2: SGDLS, YYNGEE. V lost 4 bases, J lost 4 bases, and 14 bases lay in between. The CDR3 extends over 14 amino acids. This CDR3 is CASSTLGGSYGYTF. The CDR3 DNA reads TGTGCCAGCAGCACACTGGGGGGGTCCTATGGCTACACCTTC.

The chain carries TRBV9 and TRBJ2-1; D gene uncertain. The V end was cut by 0 bases, the J end by 9 bases, with 10 bases between. The germline V gene has CDR1 SGDLS and CDR2 YYNGEE. CDR3 length: 13 amino acids. The CDR3 bases are TGTGCCAGCAGCGTAGATGGGTGGGGTGAGCAGTTCTTC. It translates to CASSVDGWGEQFF.

This sequence joins TRBV5-1 and TRBJ2-5, with 13 bases aligning to TRBD2. CDR3 length equals 15 residues. The ends lost 3 bases at V and 5 bases at J; junction bases unmatched: 4. CDR1 is SGHRS and CDR2 is YFSETQ in the germline V gene. The CDR3 coding sequence is TGCGCCAGCAGCTCAACTAGCGGGGGGGCGGAGACCCAGTACTTC. Its protein is CASSSTSGGAETQYF.